One and the same sample provided the 13 T cell receptor beta chains below, sequenced in a study of cytomegalovirus exposure and HLA in healthy donors. The PCR had 60 Vbeta and 13 Jbeta primers. TCRdb keeps only in-frame clones here, not all; method: immunoSEQ multiplex PCR. The repertoire holds around 180,000 clones, with roughly 71% as singletons. Sequenced input: PBMCs. These receptors were obtained from a girl aged 5-17 years in good health and CMV-seronegative.

V is TRBV5-1 and J is TRBJ1-6, with a weak D call TRBD1 (5 bases). The germline V and J ends were trimmed by 0 bases and 10 bases, with 17 bases remaining between them. The CDR3 totals 16 residues. CDR1 and CDR2 from the germline V gene are SGHRS and YFSETQ. CDR3 amino acids: CASSLGTGREGSPLHF. The CDR3 coding sequence is TGCGCCAGCAGCTTGGGGACTGGCAGGGAGGGATCACCCCTCCACTTT.

This clone was observed a few times. The chain couples TRBV5-4 to TRBJ2-5; TRBD1 matches at 7 bases. Germline V gene lookup returns CDR1 SGHNT and CDR2 YYREEE (reference sequence). The CDR3 runs to 14 residues. V shed 6 bases, J shed 5 bases, and the junction held 10 bases outside the gene matches. CDR3 nucleotide sequence: TGTGCCAGCAAGAGGACAGGCGGCGCCGAGACCCAGTACTTC. This gives the protein CASKRTGGAETQYF.

A few counts support this clone. The CDR3 sequence is CASSIEWTSSGETQYF. The CDR3 DNA follows: TGTGCCAGTAGTATAGAGTGGACCAGCAGCGGAGAGACCCAGTACTTC. The rearrangement joins TRBV19 to TRBJ2-5, with D perhaps matching TRBD2 (5 bases). V gave up 0 bases and J gave up 4 bases, with 15 bases separating them. The CDR3 is 16 residues long. Germline lookup yields CDR1 LNHDA and CDR2 SQIVND (reference sequence).

J is TRBJ2-5 and V is TRBV6-1; D might be TRBD2 (5 bases). The germline V and J ends were trimmed by 4 bases and 1 base, with 19 bases remaining between them. The CDR3 extends over 17 amino acids. The germline CDR1 and CDR2 sequences are MNHNS and SASEGT. CDR3 sequence: CASSGEEGRRAQETQYF. CDR3 DNA sequence: TGTGCCAGCAGTGGGGAAGAGGGCCGGCGTGCCCAAGAGACCCAGTACTTC.

This chain joins TRBV30 and TRBJ1-1; D gene unclear. V was trimmed by 2 bases and J by 0 bases, leaving 13 bases between them. CDR1 GTSNPN and CDR2 SVGIG come from the germline V gene (reference sequence). The CDR3 is 15 amino acids. The CDR3 DNA reads TGTGCCTGGAGTATGGGGAGTGAGATGAACACTGAAGCTTTCTTT. It codes for CAWSMGSEMNTEAFF.

The chain combines TRBV13 with TRBJ1-1; D remains unclear. V was trimmed by 6 bases and J by 2 bases, leaving 4 bases between them. CDR1 PRHDT and CDR2 FYEKMQ come from the germline V gene (reference sequence). The CDR3 length is 11 residues. CDR3 sequence: CASSLNTEAFF. For the CDR3, the DNA is TGTGCCAGCAGTCTTAACACTGAAGCTTTCTTT.

The chain joins TRBV5-1 to TRBJ1-5; D might be TRBD1 (6 bases). V lost 0 bases to trimming and J lost 5 bases, with 9 bases between them. This CDR3 region has 14 residues. Looked up from germline, CDR1 is SGHRS and CDR2 is YFSETQ. The DNA of the CDR3 is TGCGCCAGCAGCTTGGTAGGGGGTGATCAGCCCCAGCATTTT. Translating it yields CASSLVGGDQPQHF.

The V and J genes are TRBV6-6 and TRBJ2-2; 11 nucleotides match TRBD1. Germline lookup yields CDR1 MNHNY and CDR2 SVGAGI (reference sequence). The CDR3 covers 15 residues. Trimming cost V 5 bases and J 3 bases; bases outside gene matches: 2. CDR3 residues: CASSGQGADTGELFF. The CDR3 coding sequence is TGTGCCAGCAGTGGACAGGGGGCGGACACCGGGGAGCTGTTTTTT.

The chain is built from TRBV5-1 and TRBJ2-2; D not certain. CDR1 SGHRS and CDR2 YFSETQ come from the germline V gene. This CDR3 comprises 14 residues. The V gene lost 5 bases and the J gene lost 4 bases, with 12 bases spanning the gap. This CDR3 is CASSYELSTGELFF. CDR3 nucleotide sequence: TGCGCCAGCAGTTACGAGTTAAGCACCGGGGAGCTGTTTTTT.

This clone has just one count. The rearrangement links TRBV5-1 to TRBJ1-5; tentatively, D is TRBD1 (5 bases). Germline loops: CDR1 SGHRS, CDR2 YFSETQ. Between the trimmed V and J ends, which lost 5 bases and 8 bases, there was a span of 17 bases. The CDR3 has 14 amino acids. Here the CDR3 DNA reads TGCGCCAGCAGGCAGACAGTGACCGCAGAGCCCCAGCATTTT. Its translation is CASRQTVTAEPQHF.

DNA for the CDR3: TGCGCCAGCAGCACTGGGACAGGGCTAAATGAAAAACTGTTTTTT. Translation gives CASSTGTGLNEKLFF. The chain uses TRBV5-1 and TRBJ1-4, with 9 bases that match TRBD1. The CDR3 extends over 15 amino acids. The V segment lost 4 bases and the J segment 5 bases; nucleotides outside the gene matches: 6. Germline CDR1 SGHRS, CDR2 YFSETQ.

On this clone: This CDR3 is also generated by other DNA sequences in the sample. The V gene is TRBV10-3, the J gene TRBJ1-5; D possibly corresponds to TRBD1 (6 bases). CDR1 is ENHRY, CDR2 SYGVKD, per germline. This CDR3 is 14 amino acids long. V was cut by 2 bases and J by 1 base, with 6 bases left in between. The CDR3 nucleotides are TGTGCCATCAGTGAGACAGGGAGCAATCAGCCCCAGCATTTT. Its protein product is CAISETGSNQPQHF.

The CDR3 sequence: CASRRDREVEAFF. CDR3 bases: TGTGCCAGCAGACGGGACAGGGAGGTTGAAGCTTTCTTT. This chain links TRBV5-6 with TRBJ1-1; TRBD1 aligns across 9 bases. Germline lookup yields CDR1 SGHDT and CDR2 YYEEEE. The junction had 6 bases not matched to a gene; V was cut back by 5 bases and J by 7 bases. This CDR3 contains 13 residues.